This TCR beta chain is drawn from a study of cytomegalovirus exposure and HLA in healthy donors. 13 Jbeta primers and 60 Vbeta primers were used for the PCR. This table comes from immunoSEQ multiplex PCR, and its TCRdb copy is limited to in-frame clones, with some not included. The sample consists of about 82,000 clones, 9.5% to 13% of them appearing once. This CDR3 is built from 18 residues. J lost 3 bases, V lost 2 bases, and 12 bases had no gene match. The V gene's germline CDR1 is MGHRA and CDR2 YSYEKL. The sequence was obtained from a man aged 55 to 69 in good health and CMV-seropositive. The J gene is TRBJ2-3, the V gene TRBV4-1; 9 nucleotides align to TRBD2. The specimen sequenced was PBMCs. The DNA of the CDR3 is TGCGCCAGCAGCCAAACGCCTCCTAGCGGGATCGAGACAGATACGCAGTATTTT. It translates to CASSQTPPSGIETDTQYF.